The rows below give T cell receptor beta chains drawn from one sample of a study of blood T cell repertoires in COVID-19. Clones were sequenced by immunoSEQ multiplex PCR, and TCRdb holds only the in-frame ones, with some missing. The table lists about 210,000 clones, roughly 86% of them singletons. Sequenced input: PBMCs or T cells enriched from blood (not recorded which). The source is a man in his late teens or twenties with acute COVID-19. Both conserved end residues are part of each CDR3. The D gene is left open where the match is weak.

d_gene,v_gene,j_gene,CDR3aa,CDR3nt
.,TRBV6-4,TRBJ2-2,CASSDGSTGELFF,TGTGCCAGCAGTGACGGGAGCACCGGGGAGCTGTTTTTT
.,TRBV30,TRBJ2-6,CARETGANVLTF,TGTGCCCGAGAAACTGGGGCCAACGTCCTGACTTTC
.,TRBV30,TRBJ1-5,CAWSVEGNQPQHF,TGTGCCTGGAGTGTGGAGGGCAATCAGCCCCAGCATTTT
.,TRBV28,TRBJ2-6,CASSLFRAGANVLTF,TGTGCCAGCAGTTTATTCCGGGCTGGGGCCAACGTCCTGACTTTC
.,TRBV28,TRBJ2-7,CASSFRQATNSYEQYF,TGTGCCAGCAGTTTCCGACAGGCCACAAACTCCTACGAGCAGTACTTC
.,TRBV7-2,TRBJ2-2,CASRHPPSLRANTGELFF,TGTGCCAGCAGACACCCCCCATCGCTCAGGGCGAACACCGGGGAGCTGTTTTTT
TRBD2,TRBV4-3,TRBJ2-1,CASSQKNIAGYNEQFF,TGCGCCAGCAGCCAAAAAAATATAGCGGGTTACAATGAGCAGTTCTTC
TRBD2,TRBV6-4,TRBJ2-1,CASSEEGDGIAGAYEQFF,TGTGCCAGCAGTGAAGAGGGGGACGGGATAGCGGGAGCCTATGAGCAGTTCTTC
TRBD2,TRBV27,TRBJ2-7,CASSLKGSASGRVYEQYF,TGTGCCAGCAGTTTAAAGGGCTCGGCTAGCGGGAGGGTCTACGAGCAGTACTTC
TRBD2,TRBV10-1,TRBJ2-3,CASSDGLAADTQYF,TGCGCCAGCAGTGACGGACTAGCGGCAGATACGCAGTATTTT
TRBD2,TRBV19,TRBJ2-2,CASRLGREVTGELFF,TGTGCCAGCCGGCTTGGGCGGGAGGTCACCGGGGAGCTGTTTTTT
.,TRBV27,TRBJ1-1,CASSLSNRDEAFF,TGTGCCAGCAGTTTATCCAACAGGGATGAAGCTTTCTTT
TRBD1,TRBV11-3,TRBJ2-7,CASMHRGYEQYF,TGTGCCAGCATGCACAGGGGCTACGAGCAGTACTTC
.,TRBV6-5,TRBJ1-1,CASSYDEDTEAFF,TGTGCCAGCAGTTACGATGAGGACACTGAAGCTTTCTTT
.,TRBV6-5,TRBJ2-1,CASSRDSSYNEQFF,TGTGCCAGCAGCAGGGATAGCTCCTACAATGAGCAGTTCTTC
TRBD1,TRBV29-1,TRBJ2-1,CSVEGDREYNEQFF,TGCAGCGTTGAAGGGGACAGGGAATACAATGAGCAGTTCTTC
.,TRBV28,TRBJ2-1,CASSLTQGNFGEQFF,TGTGCCAGCAGTTTAACGCAGGGGAACTTTGGTGAGCAGTTCTTC
TRBD2,TRBV19,TRBJ2-2,CASSTGLAGGWTGELFF,TGTGCCAGTAGTACGGGACTAGCGGGGGGTTGGACCGGGGAGCTGTTTTTT
TRBD1,TRBV7-2,TRBJ2-7,CASSPQTGGSYEQYF,TGTGCCAGCAGCCCACAGACAGGGGGAAGCTACGAGCAGTACTTC
.,TRBV9,TRBJ1-1,CASSPGDGALTEAFF,TGTGCCAGCAGCCCGGGGGACGGTGCGCTGACTGAAGCTTTCTTT
TRBD1,TRBV28,TRBJ1-2,CASSTTGEDYGYTF,TGTGCCAGCAGCACGACAGGGGAGGACTATGGCTACACCTTC
.,TRBV25-1,TRBJ1-1,CASSGKGDTEAFF,TGTGCCAGCAGTGGGAAGGGGGACACTGAAGCTTTCTTT
.,TRBV10-1,TRBJ2-3,CASSTTSGTGDTDTQYF,TGCGCCAGCAGTACCACTAGCGGAACAGGGGACACAGATACGCAGTATTTT
.,TRBV30,TRBJ1-1,CAWSVMRNTEAFF,TGTGCCTGGAGTGTAATGAGGAACACTGAAGCTTTCTTT
.,TRBV24-1,TRBJ1-1,CATTSGMNTEAFF,TGTGCCACCACCTCGGGGATGAACACTGAAGCTTTCTTT
.,TRBV28,TRBJ2-3,CASIGGGSRTDTQYF,TGTGCCAGCATAGGGGGAGGGAGTCGGACAGATACGCAGTATTTT
.,TRBV23-1,TRBJ2-4,CASSLLRVASEGELAKNIQYF,TGCGCCAGCAGTCTACTCAGGGTTGCTAGTGAAGGCGAACTAGCCAAAAACATTCAGTACTTC